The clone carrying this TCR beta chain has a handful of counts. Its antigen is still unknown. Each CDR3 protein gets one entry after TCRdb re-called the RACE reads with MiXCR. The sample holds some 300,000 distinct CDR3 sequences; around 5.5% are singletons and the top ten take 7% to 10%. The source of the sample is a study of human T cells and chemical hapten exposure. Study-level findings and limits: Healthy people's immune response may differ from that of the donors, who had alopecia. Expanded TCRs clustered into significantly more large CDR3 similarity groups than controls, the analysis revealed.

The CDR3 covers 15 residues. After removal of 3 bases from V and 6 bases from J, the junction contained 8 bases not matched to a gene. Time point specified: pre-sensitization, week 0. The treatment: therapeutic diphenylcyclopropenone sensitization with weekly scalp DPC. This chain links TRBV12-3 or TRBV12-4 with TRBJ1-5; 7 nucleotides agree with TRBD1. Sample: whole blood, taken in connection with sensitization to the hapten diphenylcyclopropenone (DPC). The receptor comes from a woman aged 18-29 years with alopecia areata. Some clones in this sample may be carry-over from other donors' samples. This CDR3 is CASSFSTGVGQPQHF. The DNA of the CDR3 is TGTGCCAGCAGTTTTTCAACAGGGGTAGGTCAGCCCCAGCATTTT.